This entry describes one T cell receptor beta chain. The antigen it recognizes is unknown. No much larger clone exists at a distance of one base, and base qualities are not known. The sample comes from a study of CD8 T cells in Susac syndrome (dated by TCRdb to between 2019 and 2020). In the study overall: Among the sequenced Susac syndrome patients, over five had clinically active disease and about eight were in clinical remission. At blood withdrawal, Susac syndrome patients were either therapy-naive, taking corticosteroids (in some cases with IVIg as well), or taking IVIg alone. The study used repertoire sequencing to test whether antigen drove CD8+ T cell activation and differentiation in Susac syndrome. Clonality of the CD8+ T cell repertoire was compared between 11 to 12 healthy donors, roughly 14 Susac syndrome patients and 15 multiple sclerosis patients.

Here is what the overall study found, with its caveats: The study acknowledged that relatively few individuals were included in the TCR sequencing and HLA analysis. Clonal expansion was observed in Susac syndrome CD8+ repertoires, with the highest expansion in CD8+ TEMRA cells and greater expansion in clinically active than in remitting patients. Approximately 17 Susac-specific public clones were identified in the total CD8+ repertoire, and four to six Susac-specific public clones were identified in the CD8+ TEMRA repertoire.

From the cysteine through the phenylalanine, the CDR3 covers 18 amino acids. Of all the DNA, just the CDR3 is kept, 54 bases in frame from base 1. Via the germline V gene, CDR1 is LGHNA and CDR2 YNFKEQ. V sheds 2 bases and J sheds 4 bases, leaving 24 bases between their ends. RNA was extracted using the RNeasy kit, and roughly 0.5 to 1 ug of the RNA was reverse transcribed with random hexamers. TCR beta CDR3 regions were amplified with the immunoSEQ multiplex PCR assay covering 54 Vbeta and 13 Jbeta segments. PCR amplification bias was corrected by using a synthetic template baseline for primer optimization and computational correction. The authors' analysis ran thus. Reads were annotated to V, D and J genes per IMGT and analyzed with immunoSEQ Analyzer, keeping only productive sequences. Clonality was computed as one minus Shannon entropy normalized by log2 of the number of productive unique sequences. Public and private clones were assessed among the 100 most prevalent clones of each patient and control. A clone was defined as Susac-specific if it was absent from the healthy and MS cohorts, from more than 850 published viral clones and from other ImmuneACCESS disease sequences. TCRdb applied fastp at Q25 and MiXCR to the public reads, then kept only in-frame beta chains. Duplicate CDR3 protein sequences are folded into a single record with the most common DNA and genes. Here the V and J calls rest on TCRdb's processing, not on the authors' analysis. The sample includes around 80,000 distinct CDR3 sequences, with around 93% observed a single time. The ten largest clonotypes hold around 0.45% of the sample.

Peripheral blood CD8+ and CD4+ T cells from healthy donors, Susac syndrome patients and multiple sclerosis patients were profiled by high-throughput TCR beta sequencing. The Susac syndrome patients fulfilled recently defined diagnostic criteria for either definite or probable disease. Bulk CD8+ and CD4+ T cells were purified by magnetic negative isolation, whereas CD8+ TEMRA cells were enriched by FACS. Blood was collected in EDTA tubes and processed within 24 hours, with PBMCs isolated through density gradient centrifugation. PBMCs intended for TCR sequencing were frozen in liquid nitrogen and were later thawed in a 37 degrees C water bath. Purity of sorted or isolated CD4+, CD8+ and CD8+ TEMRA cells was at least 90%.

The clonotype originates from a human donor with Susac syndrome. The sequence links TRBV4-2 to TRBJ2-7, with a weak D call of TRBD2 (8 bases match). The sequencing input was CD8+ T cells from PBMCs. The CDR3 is CASSQPEGAAGVPYEQYF. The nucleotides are TGTGCCAGCAGCCAACCCGAGGGGGCAGCGGGAGTTCCTTACGAGCAGTACTTC.